The following is a T cell receptor beta chain sequence with its context. Its antigen remains unknown. These data originate in a study of CD8+ T cells in alopecia areata. Germline trimming cut 4 bases from V and 4 bases from J; bases unmatched to any gene: 10. There are 16 residues in the CDR3. The germline gives CDR1 SNHLY, CDR2 FYNNEI. Study-wide results and caveats: Resident alphabeta T cells of normal skin are also sequenced in scalp samples. Possibly as an HLA-related effect, TCR sharing across patients appeared less clear than in mice.

Peripheral blood samples and lesional scalp punch biopsies were obtained from alopecia areata patients. Separation by sorting yielded CD4+ and CD8+ T cells from PBMCs. As the sequencing template, cDNA was produced by extracting RNA and reverse transcribing it. TCRdb keeps only in-frame clones here, not all; method: immunoSEQ multiplex PCR. The sample consists of about 110,000 clones, 55% to 60% of them appearing once. The chain recombines TRBV2 with TRBJ2-3; the match to TRBD2 covers 8 bases. This TCR was sampled from a human donor with alopecia areata. The source material was NKG2D-low CD8+ T cells sorted from blood. CDR3 coding DNA: TGTGCCAGCAGTGTAGCGGGCGGGAGGCCCCCAGATACGCAGTATTTT. This sequence encodes CASSVAGGRPPDTQYF.